The 14 T cell receptor beta chains below all came from one sample that was sequenced in a study of T cell responses to AZD1222 COVID-19 vaccine. Measured with immunoSEQ multiplex PCR; TCRdb has only the in-frame clones, and not every one. This table holds more than 95,000 clones, 89% found once. Specimen: peripheral blood, collected on day 0 of AZD1222 vaccination. The receptors were gathered from an adult in good health.

This clone came up many times. The chain has TRBV5-1 and TRBJ1-1, with no clear D. Trimming stripped 2 bases from V and 6 bases from J, with 5 bases between. Germline CDR1 is SGHRS and CDR2 is YFSETQ. The CDR3 totals 11 residues. The DNA of the CDR3 is TGCGCCAGCAGCTTAGGCGCTGAAGCTTTCTTT. This sequence encodes CASSLGAEAFF.

The chain links TRBV5-1 to TRBJ2-7; no clear D. Germline-derived CDR1 and CDR2 are SGHRS and YFSETQ. V lost 0 bases and J lost 3, with 13 bases in between. CDR3 length equals 15 residues. The DNA for the CDR3 is TGCGCCAGCAGCTTGGTGACGGCCCGGAACTACGAGCAGTACTTC. This codes for CASSLVTARNYEQYF.

This CDR3 is CSVVGRHTVNTEAFF. The CDR3 DNA is TGCAGCGTTGTGGGGCGGCACACGGTGAACACTGAAGCTTTCTTT. The chain joins TRBV29-1 to TRBJ1-1; D possibly corresponds to TRBD1 (5 bases). Looked up from germline, CDR1 is SQVTM and CDR2 is ANQGSEA. The CDR3 has 15 amino acids. V shed 4 bases and J shed 0 bases, with 15 bases lying between them.

The chain uses TRBV5-1 and TRBJ2-2; the match to TRBD1 covers 8 bases. V lost 7 bases, J lost 0 bases, and 5 bases stayed unmatched. Germline V gene data show CDR1 as SGHRS and CDR2 as YFSETQ. This CDR3 spans 15 amino acids. The CDR3 DNA is TGCGCCAGCCGGACAGGGCCATCGAACACCGGGGAGCTGTTTTTT. It is translated as CASRTGPSNTGELFF.

The chain has TRBV9 and TRBJ2-7; D is perhaps TRBD1 (6 bases). The CDR3 sequence is 15 residues long. CDR1 and CDR2 from the germline V gene are SGDLS and YYNGEE. Trimming pared 3 bases from V and 1 base from J, leaving 14 bases between. Here the CDR3 DNA reads TGTGCCAGCAGCGCCGCAGGAGGACAGTCCTACGAGCAGTACTTC. This gives the protein CASSAAGGQSYEQYF.

The V call is TRBV10-2, the J call TRBJ2-3; D might be TRBD2 (5 bases). Germline V gene data show CDR1 as WSHSY and CDR2 as SAAADI. The CDR3 covers 14 residues. V lost 6 bases and J 0 bases, leaving 10 bases between the germline ends. CDR3 loop: CASRARTSTDTQYF. DNA of the CDR3: TGCGCCAGCAGGGCAAGGACTAGCACAGATACGCAGTATTTT.

J is TRBJ2-2 and V is TRBV5-4; TRBD2 matches 15 bases. This CDR3 is 16 amino acids long. Per germline, CDR1 SGHNT and CDR2 YYREEE (reference sequence). The V gene end was trimmed by 4 bases and the J gene end by 5 bases; junction bases not matched to a gene: 3. This CDR3 reads CASSGGLAGGTGELFF. CDR3 DNA: TGTGCCAGCAGCGGCGGACTAGCGGGGGGGACCGGGGAGCTGTTTTTT.

CDR3 coding DNA: TGCGCCAGCAGCCGGATCGGTGGGGCTCTAGATGAGCAGTTCTTC. Its translation: CASSRIGGALDEQFF. The rearrangement uses TRBV4-1 and TRBJ2-1; perhaps TRBD1 as D (5 bases). The CDR3 runs to 15 residues. Germline V gene data show CDR1 as MGHRA and CDR2 as YSYEKL. Between the trimmed V and J ends, which lost 4 bases and 8 bases, there was a span of 18 bases.

In regard to this clone: In the same sample, other DNA sequences code for this CDR3. This chain joins TRBV6-5 and TRBJ2-7; D unclear. The CDR3 has 13 residues. Trimming took off 0 bases at V and 3 bases at J, with 6 bases between the two ends. In germline, CDR1 is MNHEY, CDR2 SVGAGI. The CDR3 sequence: CASSYSRGYEQYF. CDR3 DNA sequence: TGTGCCAGCAGTTACTCACGCGGCTACGAGCAGTACTTC.

The chain couples TRBV19 to TRBJ1-2, with D perhaps matching TRBD1 (6 bases). CDR3 length: 14 residues. Germline values: CDR1 LNHDA, CDR2 SQIVND (reference sequence). Trimming cost V 0 bases and J 4 bases, with 9 bases left between them. CDR3 nucleotide sequence: TGTGCCAGTAGTATAGACACAGGGACCTATGGCTACACCTTC. It specifies CASSIDTGTYGYTF.

The chain uses TRBV2 and TRBJ1-2; D is perhaps TRBD1 (6 bases). Trimming took off 6 bases at V and 7 bases at J, with 15 bases between the two ends. The CDR3 extends over 13 amino acids. CDR1 SNHLY and CDR2 FYNNEI come from the germline V gene. The CDR3 DNA is TGTGCCAGCAGAGACGCAGGGGTCTCTGGCTACACCTTC. Its protein product is CASRDAGVSGYTF.

Here the CDR3 reads CASSLGSQGLTF. As DNA, the CDR3 is TGTGCCAGCAGTTTGGGGTCCCAGGGCCTGACCTTC. The chain combines TRBV27 with TRBJ1-2, with D possibly matching TRBD1 (5 bases). The V gene lost 3 bases and the J gene lost 14 bases, with 16 bases spanning the gap. Germline V gives CDR1 MNHEY, CDR2 SMNVEV (reference sequence). The CDR3 is made up of 12 amino acids.

The chain uses TRBV27 and TRBJ2-2, with D perhaps TRBD1 (6 bases). V dropped 7 bases and J dropped 1 base, with 10 bases sitting between them. The CDR3 sequence is 14 residues long. Germline CDR1 MNHEY, CDR2 SMNVEV (reference sequence). The CDR3 DNA is TGTGCCAGCATGTGGGGGCTGAACACCGGGGAGCTGTTTTTT. The encoded protein is CASMWGLNTGELFF.

The chain couples TRBV30 to TRBJ1-2; TRBD1 agrees at 8 bases. Germline V CDR1 and CDR2: GTSNPN, SVGIG (reference sequence). The CDR3 is made up of 14 amino acids. Trimming at V came to 3 bases and at J to 6 bases, leaving 9 bases not matched to a gene. The CDR3 here is CAWRKRRTGNGYTF. The CDR3 bases are TGTGCCTGGAGAAAAAGGAGGACAGGGAATGGCTACACCTTC.